This T cell receptor (beta chain) is drawn from a study of OX40 agonist ivuxolimab in advanced cancers. Study context: Patients treated during dose escalation were battling hepatocellular carcinoma, melanoma, renal cell or head and neck cancer.

Trimming stripped 2 bases from V and 1 base from J, with 3 bases between. Germline assignment: CDR1 MNHEY and CDR2 SMNVEV (reference sequence). The CDR3 sequence is 12 residues long. Here immunoSEQ multiplex PCR was the method, and the copy in TCRdb shows in-frame clones only, minus some. The repertoire holds tens of thousands of clones, with 70% to 85% as singletons. The V and J genes are TRBV27 and TRBJ2-7; D remains ambiguous. The specimen comprised CD4+ or CD8+ T cells sorted from blood, sampled in a trial of the OX40 agonist ivuxolimab. The TCR was taken from an adult with an advanced solid tumor such as melanoma, head and neck, liver or kidney cancer. CDR3 coding DNA: TGTGCCAGCAGTTTAAGGTCCTACGAGCAGTACTTC. This codes for CASSLRSYEQYF.